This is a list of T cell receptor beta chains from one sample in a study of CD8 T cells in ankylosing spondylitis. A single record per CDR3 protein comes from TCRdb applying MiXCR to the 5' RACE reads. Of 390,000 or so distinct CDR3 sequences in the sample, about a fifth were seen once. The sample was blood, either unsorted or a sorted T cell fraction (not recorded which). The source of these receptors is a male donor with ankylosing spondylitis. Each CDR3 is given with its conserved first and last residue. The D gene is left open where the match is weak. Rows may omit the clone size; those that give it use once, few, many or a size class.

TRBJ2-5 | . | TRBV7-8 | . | TGTGCCAGCAGCCCTGGGGGCCGAGGGGGAGAGACCCAGTACTTC | CASSPGGRGGETQYF
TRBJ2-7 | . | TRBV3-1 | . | TGTGCCAGCAGCCAAGTTCCGGGGATCGAGCAGTACTTC | CASSQVPGIEQYF
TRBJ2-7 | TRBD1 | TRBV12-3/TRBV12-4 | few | TGTGCCAGCAGGGTTGGACAGGGAAGGGCCTACGAGCAGTACTTC | CASRVGQGRAYEQYF
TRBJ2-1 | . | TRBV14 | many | TGTGCCAGCAGCCAAGATTCATCACGGCTTTACAATGAGCAGTTCTTC | CASSQDSSRLYNEQFF
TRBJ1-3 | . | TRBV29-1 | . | TGCAGCGTTGAAAACTCCTCTGGAAACACCATATATTTT | CSVENSSGNTIYF
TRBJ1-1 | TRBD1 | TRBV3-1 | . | TGTGCCAGCAGCCACGTGTCTCGACAGGGGCCTGAAGCTTTCTTT | CASSHVSRQGPEAFF
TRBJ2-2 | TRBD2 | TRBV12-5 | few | TGTGCTAGTGGTCGTAGCGGGAGCACCGGGGAGCTGTTTTTT | CASGRSGSTGELFF
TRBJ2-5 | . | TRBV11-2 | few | TGTGCCAGCAGCCCGCGACTAGTCCAAGAGACCCAGTACTTC | CASSPRLVQETQYF
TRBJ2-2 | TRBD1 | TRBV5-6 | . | TGTGCCAGCAGCTTGGTACGAGGGACAGGGTTGCGAATAGCCGGGGAGCTGTTTTTT | CASSLVRGTGLRIAGELFF
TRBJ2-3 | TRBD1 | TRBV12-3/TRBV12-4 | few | TGTGCCAGCTGCTCTGGACAGGGGTCAGATACGCAGTATTTT | CASCSGQGSDTQYF
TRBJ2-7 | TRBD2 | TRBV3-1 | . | TGTGCCAGCAGCCAGGGGACTAGATACGAGCAGTACTTC | CASSQGTRYEQYF
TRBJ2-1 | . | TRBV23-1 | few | TGCGCCAGCAGTCAAAGGTTCTTC | CASSQRFF
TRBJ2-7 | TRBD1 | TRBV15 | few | TGTGCCACCAGCAGTCAACAGGGGGCTGTTTCCTACGAGCAGTACTTC | CATSSQQGAVSYEQYF
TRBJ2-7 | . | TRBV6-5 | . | TGTGCCAGCACTTCGCCTTGGGGGACAGAGCAGTACTTC | CASTSPWGTEQYF
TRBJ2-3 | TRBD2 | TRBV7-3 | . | TGTGCCAGCAGCCCAAGAGTTAGCGGGAGGGCCGCAGATACGCAGTATTTT | CASSPRVSGRAADTQYF
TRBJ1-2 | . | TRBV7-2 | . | TGTGCCAGCAGCATTGGGGGGCCCGGCAGGGGCTACACCTTC | CASSIGGPGRGYTF
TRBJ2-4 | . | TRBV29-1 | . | TGCAGCGGAGCGGTTCTAGCCAAAAACATTCAGTACTTC | CSGAVLAKNIQYF
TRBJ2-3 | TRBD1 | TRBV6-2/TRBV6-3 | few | TGTGCCAGCAGCCGCGGACTCACCGGGACAGGGGACACTAGCACAGATACGCAGTATTTT | CASSRGLTGTGDTSTDTQYF
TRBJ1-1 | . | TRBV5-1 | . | TGCGCCAGCAGCCCGGACACGAACACTGAAGCTTTCTTT | CASSPDTNTEAFF
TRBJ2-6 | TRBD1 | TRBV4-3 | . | TGCGCCAGCAGCCACGGGACAGGGCTTTCGTCTGGGGCCAACGTCCTGACTTTC | CASSHGTGLSSGANVLTF
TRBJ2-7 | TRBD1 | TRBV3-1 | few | TGTGCCAGCAGCGCATCGGGACAGGGGGCCTACGAGCAGTACTTC | CASSASGQGAYEQYF
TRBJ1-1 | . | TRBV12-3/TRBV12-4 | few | TGTGCCAGCACCTCCGGGGAAAGGGGCAAAGCTTTCTTT | CASTSGERGKAFF
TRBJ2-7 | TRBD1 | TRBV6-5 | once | TGTGCCAGCAGTTACAGTGGGACAGGGGACGACGAGCAGTACTTC | CASSYSGTGDDEQYF
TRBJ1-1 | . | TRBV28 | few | TGTGCCAGCAGTCGATCATTGAACACTGAAGCTTTCTTT | CASSRSLNTEAFF
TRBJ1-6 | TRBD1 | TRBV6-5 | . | TGTGCCAGCAGTTTGGAGGGGGCAAGGGACTCACCCCTCCACTTT | CASSLEGARDSPLHF
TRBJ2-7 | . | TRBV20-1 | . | TGCAGTGCTAGAGATTTCAGGGGTAGAGCCTACGAGCAGTACTTC | CSARDFRGRAYEQYF
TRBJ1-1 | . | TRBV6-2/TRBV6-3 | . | TGTGCCAGCAGTCGCCGACAGCCGAACACTGAAGCTTTCTTT | CASSRRQPNTEAFF
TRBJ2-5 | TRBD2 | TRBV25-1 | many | TGTGCCAGCAGTGTCGCGGGAGTGGCTGAGACCCAGTACTTC | CASSVAGVAETQYF
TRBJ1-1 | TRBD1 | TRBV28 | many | TGTGCCAGCCAGGTGGACAGGGGATCGACTGAAGCTTTCTTT | CASQVDRGSTEAFF
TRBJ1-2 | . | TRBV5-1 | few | TGCGCCAGCAGCCTACCAGCTGGGACAACCGAGGGGTATGGCTACACCTTC | CASSLPAGTTEGYGYTF
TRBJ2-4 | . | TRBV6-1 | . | TGTGCCAGCAGCAGGGACTCCAAGGGGGCCAAAAACATTCAGTACTTC | CASSRDSKGAKNIQYF
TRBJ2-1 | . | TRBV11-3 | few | TGTGCCAGCAGCTTATTCCAGGGGAGAATGGGGGATGAGCAGTTCTTC | CASSLFQGRMGDEQFF
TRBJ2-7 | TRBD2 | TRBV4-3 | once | TGCGCCAGCAGCCAGGGGACTAGCGCCTTCTACGAGCAGTACTTC | CASSQGTSAFYEQYF
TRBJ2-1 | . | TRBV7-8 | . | TGTGCCAGCAGCTTAGGGACAGCGGGATCCTACAATGAGCAGTTCTTC | CASSLGTAGSYNEQFF
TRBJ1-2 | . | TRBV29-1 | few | TGCAGCGTTGATAGGGGGAACTATGGCTACACCTTC | CSVDRGNYGYTF
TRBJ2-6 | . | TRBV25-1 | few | TGTGCCAGCAGTATCACTGGGGCCAACGTCCTGACTTTC | CASSITGANVLTF
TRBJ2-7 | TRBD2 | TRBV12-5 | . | TGTGCTAGTGGTTTGGTATTGGGACTAGAAGGTACCTACGAGCAGTACTTC | CASGLVLGLEGTYEQYF
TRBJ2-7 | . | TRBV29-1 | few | TGCAGCGTTGAAGGGGGGACCTCCTACGAGCAGTACTTC | CSVEGGTSYEQYF
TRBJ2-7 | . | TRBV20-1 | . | TGCAGTGCTAGGGCCTCGCCAGGGTCCTCCTACGAGCAGTACTTC | CSARASPGSSYEQYF
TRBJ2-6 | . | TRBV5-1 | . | TGCGCCAGCAGCTCTGGCCAGGTATCTGGGGCCAACGTCCTGACTTTC | CASSSGQVSGANVLTF
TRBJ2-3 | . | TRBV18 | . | TGTGCCAGCTCACCACCTGGGACGGCCCGACGGGCTACGCAGTATTTT | CASSPPGTARRATQYF
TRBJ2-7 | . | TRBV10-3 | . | TGTGCCATCAGTCAGCGCGACGAGCAGTACTTC | CAISQRDEQYF
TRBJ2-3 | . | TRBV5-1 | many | TGCGCCAGCAGCCAACAAGATACGCAGTATTTT | CASSQQDTQYF
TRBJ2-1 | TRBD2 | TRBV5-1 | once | TGCGCCAGCAGCTTGGTTGCTAGCGGGGGGCACTACAATGAGCAGTTCTTC | CASSLVASGGHYNEQFF
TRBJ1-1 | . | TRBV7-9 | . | TGTGCCAGCAGCTTAGCTTCAGGGGAAGCTTTCTTT | CASSLASGEAFF
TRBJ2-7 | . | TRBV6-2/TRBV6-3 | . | TGTGCCAGCAGTTACTTCCGCTACGAGCAGTACTTC | CASSYFRYEQYF
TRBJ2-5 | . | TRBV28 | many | TGTGCCAGCAGTTTTTTAACCGGCAGAGAGACCCAGTACTTC | CASSFLTGRETQYF
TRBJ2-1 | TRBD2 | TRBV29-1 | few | TGCAGCGTTGATAGTCTAGCGGGAAATGAGCAGTTCTTC | CSVDSLAGNEQFF
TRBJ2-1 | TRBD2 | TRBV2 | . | TGTGCCAGCAGACCGCCCCTAGCGGGAGAAAGTAATGAGCAGTTCTTC | CASRPPLAGESNEQFF
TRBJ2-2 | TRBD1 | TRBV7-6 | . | TGTGCCAGCAGCTTAGCCGGGCAGGGGGCCGCGAACACCGGGGAGCTGTTTTTT | CASSLAGQGAANTGELFF
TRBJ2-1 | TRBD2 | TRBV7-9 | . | TGTGCCAGCAGCTTAGTTTCTGGCGGGAGGGCCCGCAATGAGCAGTTCTTC | CASSLVSGGRARNEQFF
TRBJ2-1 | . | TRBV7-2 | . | TGTGCCAGCAGCCAGACCTTCCCCAGCGGGTTCTTC | CASSQTFPSGFF
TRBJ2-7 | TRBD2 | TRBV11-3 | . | TGTGCCAGCAGCCCCTTGCGGGGAGGGCCCCACGAGCAGTACTTC | CASSPLRGGPHEQYF
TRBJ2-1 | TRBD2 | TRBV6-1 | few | TGTGCCAGCACCGTAGCGGGAATCGGTGAGCAGTTCTTC | CASTVAGIGEQFF